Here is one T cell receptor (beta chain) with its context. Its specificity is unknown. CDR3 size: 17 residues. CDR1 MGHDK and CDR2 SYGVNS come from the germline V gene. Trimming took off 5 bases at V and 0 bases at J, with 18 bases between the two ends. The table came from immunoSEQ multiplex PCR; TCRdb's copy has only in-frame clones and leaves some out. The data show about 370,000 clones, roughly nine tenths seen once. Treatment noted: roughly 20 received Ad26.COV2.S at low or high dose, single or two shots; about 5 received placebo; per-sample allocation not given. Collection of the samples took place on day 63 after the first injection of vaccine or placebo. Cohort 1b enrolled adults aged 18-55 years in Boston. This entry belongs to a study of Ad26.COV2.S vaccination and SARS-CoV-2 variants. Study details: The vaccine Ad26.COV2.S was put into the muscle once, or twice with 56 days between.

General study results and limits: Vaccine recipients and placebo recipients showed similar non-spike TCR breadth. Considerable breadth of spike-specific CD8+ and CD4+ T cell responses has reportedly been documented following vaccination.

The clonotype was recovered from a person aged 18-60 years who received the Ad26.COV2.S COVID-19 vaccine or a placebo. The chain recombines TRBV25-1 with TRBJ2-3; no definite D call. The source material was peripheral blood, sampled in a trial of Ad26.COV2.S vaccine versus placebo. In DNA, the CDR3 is TGTGCCAGCAGTCCCCTTGGTACGGCGGACAGCACAGATACGCAGTATTTT. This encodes CASSPLGTADSTDTQYF.